Sequencing of this T cell receptor beta chain was carried out in a study of blood T cell repertoires in COVID-19 (dated by TCRdb to 2020 to 2022). Some background on the complete study: Collaborator samples came from the United States, Italy and Spain and covered acute and convalescent phases of COVID-19. A freely available public database, intended as a resource for researchers studying the immune response to SARS-CoV-2, is where the repertoires were released. Nearly every sample came with metadata listing a de-identified subject ID, COVID-19 status, age in years and sex. The prospective study material was composed of cDNA or gDNA derived from T cells, B-cell-depleted T cells, or PBMCs. Where HLA class I and class II types were available, the types were taken from metadata supplied by the sample provider, not from assay-based typing. Subjects who had been exposed to COVID-19, were actively infected with it, or had recovered from it provided the deeply sampled blood TCRbeta repertoires that made up the dataset. Samples were obtained from the ongoing ImmuneRACE study (first 160 participants) and from 1,000 to 1,500 subjects provided by 6 global collaborators. Points the paper makes about the study in general: The amount of clinical and demographic metadata varied by source and participant and was provided uncurated.

TCRbeta CDR3 regions were amplified from genomic DNA by means of the immunoSEQ Assay, a bias-controlled multiplex PCR. The source study handled its data this way. Within the assay, amplification of reference gene primers was used to estimate how many nucleated cells each sample contained. To quantify the absolute abundance of each unique TCRbeta CDR3 rearrangement, sequence reads were collapsed and filtered. For each sample, productive Simpson clonality was calculated as the square root of Simpson's diversity index over productive rearrangements. TCRdb provides this immuneACCESS table in a form limited to in-frame rearrangements. Some clones are lacking; in checked studies, under half of them reflect an unresolved V gene, and why the rest are absent is not known. V, J and clone size are taken as reported in that table, and D and trimming were inferred from the DNA itself. Present in this sample are roughly 160,000 clones, around 83% of which were seen just once. The ten largest clones take up around 19% of the sample.

Reading the germline V gene gives CDR1 MGHRA and CDR2 YSYEKL. The CDR3, from cysteine to phenylalanine, totals 15 residues. Only the CDR3 part of the read is kept: 45 bases, read in frame from the first base. V trim: 4 bases; J trim: 11 bases; unmatched bases: 14. As concerns this clone: This receptor's antigen is unknown. Base qualities are missing; no much larger clone stands one base away.

A second Seattle source provided samples from volunteer blood donors who had recovered from COVID-19. Collaborating institutions collected whole blood in K2EDTA tubes following their own protocols. For TCRbeta analysis, collaborators shipped samples as frozen whole blood, isolated PBMCs, or DNA extracted from either of those sample types. This TCR derives from a woman in her seventies who had recovered from COVID-19. The chain links TRBV4-1 with TRBJ1-1, and 9 junction bases match TRBD1. The sequenced sample was peripheral blood. CDR3 region: CASSPSRGQGGPAFF. The nucleotide sequence is TGCGCCAGCAGCCCGTCCCGGGGACAGGGCGGACCCGCTTTCTTT.